This TCR beta chain stems from a study of blood T cells in healthy people across ages. Germline loops: CDR1 LGHNA, CDR2 YNFKEQ. Trimming shortened V by 0 bases and J by 0 bases, and 18 bases separated the two germline ends. The CDR3 covers 19 residues. A sample-barcoded 5' primer and a J-beta primer mix were used in a second PCR of roughly 7 to 11 cycles. TCRdb recomputed calls from the 5' RACE reads with MiXCR, one row per CDR3 protein. The data contain over a million distinct CDR3 sequences, 45% of them singletons. The sample was blood. The rearrangement uses TRBV4-2 and TRBJ2-1, with unresolved D. This sequence was found in a woman aged 55-70 years in good health. The CDR3 region has the DNA TGTGCCAGCAGCCAAGATCACGGGCGAGCCCTAAGCTCCTACAATGAGCAGTTCTTC. Protein sequence: CASSQDHGRALSSYNEQFF.